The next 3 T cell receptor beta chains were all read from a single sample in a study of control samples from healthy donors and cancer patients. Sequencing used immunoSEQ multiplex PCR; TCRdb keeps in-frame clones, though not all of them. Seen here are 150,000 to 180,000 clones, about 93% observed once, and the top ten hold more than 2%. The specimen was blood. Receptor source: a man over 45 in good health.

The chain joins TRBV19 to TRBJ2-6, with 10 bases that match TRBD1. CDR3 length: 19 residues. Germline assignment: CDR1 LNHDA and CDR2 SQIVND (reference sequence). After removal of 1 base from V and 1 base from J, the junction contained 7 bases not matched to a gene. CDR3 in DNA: TGTGCCAGTAGTATAGTGAGACCGGGACAGGGGTCTGGGGCCAACGTCCTGACTTTC. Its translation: CASSIVRPGQGSGANVLTF.

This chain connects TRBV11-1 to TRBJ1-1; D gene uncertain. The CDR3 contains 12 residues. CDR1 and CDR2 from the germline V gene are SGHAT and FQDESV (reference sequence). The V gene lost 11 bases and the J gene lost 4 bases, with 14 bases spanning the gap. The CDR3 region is CALRALGTEAFF. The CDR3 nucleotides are TGTGCCCTGCGGGCACTGGGCACTGAAGCTTTCTTT. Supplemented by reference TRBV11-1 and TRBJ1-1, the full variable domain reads EAEVAQSPRYKITEKSQAVAFWCDPISGHATLYWYRQILGQGPELLVQFQDESVVDDSQLPKDRFSAERLKGVDSTLKIQPAELGDSAMYLCALRALGTEAFFGQGTRLTVV.

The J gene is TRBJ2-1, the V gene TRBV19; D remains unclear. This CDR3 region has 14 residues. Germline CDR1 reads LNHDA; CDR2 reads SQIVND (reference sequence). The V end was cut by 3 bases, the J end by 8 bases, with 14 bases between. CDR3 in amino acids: CASSILPKMHEQFF. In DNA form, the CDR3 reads TGTGCCAGTAGTATTCTTCCGAAGATGCATGAGCAGTTCTTC.